This TCR beta chain emerged from a study of T-cell memory formation after mild COVID-19. Study as a whole: The study found TCR clusters largely donor specific.

TCRdb reprocessed the 5' RACE reads with MiXCR, giving one entry per CDR3 protein. The sample contains hundreds of thousands of distinct CDR3 sequences, about a fifth of which appear only once. The CDR3 is 13 amino acids. Germline V gives CDR1 SQVTM, CDR2 ANQGSEA. V gave up 2 bases and J gave up 2 bases; unmatched junction bases: 2. This clonotype turned up a few times. Its antigen is still unknown. Points from the study as a whole: Memory from before infection featured some responding clones, which suggests cross-reactive memory joined.

The sample taken for sequencing was PBMCs or a T cell subset sorted from them (not recorded which). The chain uses TRBV29-1 and TRBJ2-7; TRBD1 matches 8 bases. The receptor was derived from an adult woman who had mild COVID-19 (a few samples of this study predate the infection). Cell type and time point are not known. The CDR3 loop is CSVELTGAYEQYF. The CDR3 nucleotides read TGCAGCGTTGAACTGACAGGGGCCTACGAGCAGTACTTC.